Following are 28 T cell receptor beta chains from one sample sequenced in a study of cytomegalovirus exposure and HLA in healthy donors. Using immunoSEQ multiplex PCR, the repertoire was profiled, and TCRdb retains in-frame clones only, with some absent. The profile shows under 250,000 clones, roughly 87% of them singletons. The specimen sequenced was PBMCs. The source of these receptors is a man younger than 30 in good health and CMV-seropositive.

The CDR3: CASSFSGATYNEQFF. CDR3 nucleotides: TGCGCCAGCAGCTTTTCGGGAGCAACCTACAATGAGCAGTTCTTC. The chain links TRBV5-1 to TRBJ2-1; D perhaps matches TRBD2 (6 bases). From germline, CDR1 is SGHRS and CDR2 YFSETQ. CDR3 length: 15 residues. V was trimmed by 2 bases and J by 2 bases, leaving 11 bases between them.

In DNA, the CDR3 is TGTGCCAGCAGTTTTTACAGTTTCAATCAGCCCCAGCATTTT. Amino acid sequence: CASSFYSFNQPQHF. The chain employs TRBV28 and TRBJ1-5; D unresolved. Germline-derived CDR1 and CDR2 are MDHEN and SYDVKM. Trimming removed 3 bases at V and 3 bases at J, with 9 bases between. This CDR3 spans 14 amino acids.

This rearrangement joins TRBV7-6 to TRBJ2-3, with 8 bases aligning to TRBD2. Germline-derived CDR1 and CDR2 are SGHVS and FNYEAQ. This CDR3 is 16 amino acids long. Unmatched junction bases numbered 7, after V lost 5 bases and J lost 0 bases. CDR3 coding DNA: TGTGCCAGCAGCCCCACCCCTAGCGGGAGCACAGATACGCAGTATTTT. Translation gives CASSPTPSGSTDTQYF.

In its sample, this clone was seen once. The V and J genes are TRBV5-1 and TRBJ1-1, with D uncertain. Germline values: CDR1 SGHRS, CDR2 YFSETQ. The length of the CDR3 is 14 residues. Trimming pared 4 bases from V and 0 bases from J, leaving 10 bases between. The CDR3 sequence is CASSLELVNTEAFF. The CDR3 bases are TGCGCCAGCAGCCTGGAGCTTGTGAACACTGAAGCTTTCTTT.

The rearrangement uses TRBV9 and TRBJ1-2; 8 nucleotides agree with TRBD1. V lost 5 bases to trimming and J lost 4 bases; unmatched junction nucleotides: 4. The CDR3 has 13 residues. CDR1 SGDLS and CDR2 YYNGEE come from the germline V gene. CDR3 loop: CASSQTGGYGYTF. CDR3 DNA sequence: TGTGCCAGCAGTCAAACAGGGGGCTATGGCTACACCTTC.

This clone turned up a few times. The chain recombines TRBV4-1 with TRBJ2-1; TRBD1 or TRBD2 may be the D gene (5 bases each). V was clipped by 1 base and J by 6 bases, with 10 bases between them. This CDR3 region has 14 residues. Germline V gives CDR1 MGHRA, CDR2 YSYEKL. This CDR3 is CASSQVTGANEQFF. The CDR3 nucleotides are TGCGCCAGCAGCCAAGTAACCGGGGCCAATGAGCAGTTCTTC.

The CDR3 protein is CASSMRGRETQYF. DNA of the CDR3: TGTGCCAGTAGTATGCGGGGCCGAGAGACCCAGTACTTC. This chain joins TRBV19 and TRBJ2-5; D is possibly TRBD2 (6 bases). Germline V gene sequence: CDR1 LNHDA, CDR2 SQIVND (reference sequence). Between the trimmed V and J ends, which lost 3 bases and 4 bases, there was a span of 9 bases. CDR3 length: 13 residues.

The chain carries TRBV2 and TRBJ1-2; no clear D. The CDR3 totals 12 residues. Germline V gene data show CDR1 as SNHLY and CDR2 as FYNNEI. V dropped 6 bases and J dropped 4 bases, with 9 bases sitting between them. CDR3 in DNA: TGTGCCAGCAGCCCCTTTGTCTATGGCTACACCTTC. Translation gives CASSPFVYGYTF.

The chain combines TRBV29-1 with TRBJ2-7, with D unclear. Trimming took off 4 bases at V and 2 bases at J, with 6 bases between the two ends. Germline V gene data show CDR1 as SQVTM and CDR2 as ANQGSEA. The CDR3 runs to 11 residues. CDR3 sequence (DNA): TGCAGCGTTGTTTGGGCCTACGAGCAGTACTTC. Protein sequence: CSVVWAYEQYF.

The chain couples TRBV13 to TRBJ2-2; 9 bases match TRBD2. V lost 5 bases, J lost 3 bases, and 7 bases stayed unmatched. This CDR3 contains 16 residues. Germline loops: CDR1 PRHDT, CDR2 FYEKMQ (reference sequence). The CDR3 sequence: CASSKGLASYTGELFF. CDR3 bases: TGTGCCAGCAGCAAAGGACTAGCGTCTTACACCGGGGAGCTGTTTTTT.

This clone was detected only once. The CDR3 protein is CASSVGTGTSYEQYF. CDR3 nucleotide sequence: TGTGCCAGCAGTGTTGGGACCGGCACCTCCTACGAGCAGTACTTC. The chain joins TRBV11-2 to TRBJ2-7, with D perhaps TRBD1 or TRBD2 (5 bases each). V was shortened by 6 bases and J by 0 bases, with 15 bases between the two germline ends. This CDR3 has 15 amino acids. CDR1 is SGHAT, CDR2 FQNNGV, per germline.

The rearrangement uses TRBV27 and TRBJ2-7; D gene ambiguous. CDR3 length: 13 residues. Between the trimmed V and J ends, which lost 4 bases and 0 bases, there was a span of 7 bases. CDR1 MNHEY and CDR2 SMNVEV come from the germline V gene (reference sequence). The CDR3 DNA reads TGTGCCAGCAGTTCACGCTCCTCCTACGAGCAGTACTTC. It is translated as CASSSRSSYEQYF.

The chain joins TRBV25-1 to TRBJ2-5, with a possible D match to TRBD2 (6 bases). V lost 3 bases and J 5 bases, leaving 13 bases between the germline ends. Germline assignment: CDR1 MGHDK and CDR2 SYGVNS. The CDR3 is 14 amino acids. Here the CDR3 DNA reads TGTGCCAGCAGTGATGCGGGGAGCAGGGAGACCCAGTACTTC. Amino acids: CASSDAGSRETQYF.

V and J are TRBV5-1 and TRBJ2-7, with D possibly TRBD2 on 6 matching bases. The V end lost 3 bases, the J end lost 1 base, and 8 bases lay between the germline ends. The CDR3 consists of 13 residues. Germline values: CDR1 SGHRS, CDR2 YFSETQ. Here the CDR3 DNA reads TGCGCCAGCAGCTATGGAGGGTCCTACGAGCAGTACTTC. It encodes CASSYGGSYEQYF.

This chain joins TRBV7-3 and TRBJ2-1, with TRBD2 matching 9 bases. With V trimmed by 5 bases and J by 7 bases, 6 bases remained unmatched. This CDR3 contains 14 residues. CDR1 SGHTA and CDR2 FQGTGA come from the germline V gene. For the CDR3, the DNA is TGTGCCAGCAGCCCCGGGACTAGCCCTAATGAGCAGTTCTTC. Residues: CASSPGTSPNEQFF. Combining the CDR3 with reference TRBV7-3 and TRBJ2-1 gives the whole variable domain GAGVSQTPSNKVTEKGKYVELRCDPISGHTALYWYRQSLGQGPEFLIYFQGTGAADDSGLPNDRFFAVRPEGSVSTLKIQRTERGDSAVYLCASSPGTSPNEQFFGPGTRLTVL.

For the CDR3, the DNA is TGTGCCAGCAGTCAAGCGGGAGTGGGCAATGAGCAGTTCTTC. Amino acid sequence: CASSQAGVGNEQFF. This sequence joins TRBV28 and TRBJ2-1; 8 positions match TRBD2. This CDR3 contains 14 residues. CDR1 is MDHEN, CDR2 SYDVKM, per germline. The V and J ends lost 5 bases and 6 bases, in that order; junction bases with no gene match: 6.

The count of this clone is one. V is TRBV5-1 and J is TRBJ2-2, with D perhaps matching TRBD2 (5 bases). Germline CDR1 and CDR2: SGHRS and YFSETQ. V was pared by 4 bases and J by 6 bases, with 16 bases between. The CDR3 extends over 15 amino acids. CDR3 bases: TGCGCCAGCAGCCCCAACTCCGACGGGGCCGGGGAGCTGTTTTTT. Protein product: CASSPNSDGAGELFF.

This clone was seen only once. Other DNA sequences in the sample encode the same CDR3. The V call is TRBV7-6, the J call TRBJ1-1; 9 bases agree with TRBD1. V lost 5 bases to trimming and J lost 3 bases; unmatched junction nucleotides: 4. This CDR3 is 14 amino acids long. Germline lookup yields CDR1 SGHVS and CDR2 FNYEAQ. Here the CDR3 reads CASSLQGADTEAFF. The CDR3 DNA reads as TGTGCCAGCAGCCTACAGGGGGCGGACACTGAAGCTTTCTTT.

DNA for the CDR3: TGTGCCAGCAGCCAAGATATCGGACAGCGTAATGGCTACACCTTC. Amino acid sequence: CASSQDIGQRNGYTF. This chain links TRBV14 with TRBJ1-2; D is possibly TRBD1 (6 bases). There are 15 residues in the CDR3. V shed 0 bases and J shed 6 bases, with 14 bases lying between them. Germline V lookup: CDR1 SGHDN, CDR2 FVKESK.

The chain couples TRBV10-3 to TRBJ1-5, with 8 bases fitting TRBD1. V lost 6 bases and J lost 4; bases outside the gene matches: 2. This CDR3 contains 13 residues. Per germline, CDR1 ENHRY and CDR2 SYGVKD. CDR3 sequence: CAIRGQENQPQHF. The CDR3 DNA follows: TGTGCCATCAGGGGACAGGAAAATCAGCCCCAGCATTTT.

The J gene is TRBJ2-7, the V gene TRBV28, with 12 nucleotides matching TRBD1. Germline CDR1 and CDR2: MDHEN and SYDVKM. This CDR3 contains 15 residues. J was trimmed by 6 bases and V by 4 bases; bases with no gene match: 7. DNA for the CDR3: TGTGCCAGCAGTTCACCGGGACAGGGGGCGTCCGAGCAGTACTTC. Protein sequence: CASSSPGQGASEQYF.

The chain is built from TRBV28 and TRBJ2-7; the D gene is possibly TRBD1 (5 bases). The CDR3 runs to 14 residues. Trimming stripped 5 bases from V and 3 bases from J, with 14 bases between. Germline CDR1 MDHEN, CDR2 SYDVKM. For the CDR3, the DNA is TGTGCCAGCAGTGCGACAGTGGACCTCTACGAGCAGTACTTC. It translates to CASSATVDLYEQYF.

The gene calls are TRBV6-1 and TRBJ1-5; 7 positions match TRBD1. This CDR3 spans 14 amino acids. Germline trimming cut 2 bases from V and 5 bases from J; bases unmatched to any gene: 3. From germline, CDR1 is MNHNS and CDR2 SASEGT. The CDR3 nucleotides are TGTGCCAGCAGTGAACTACAGGGGTATCAGCCCCAGCATTTT. This sequence encodes CASSELQGYQPQHF.

This clone has a single count. The chain is built from TRBV5-1 and TRBJ2-3; D is possibly TRBD2 (6 bases). Germline CDR1 SGHRS, CDR2 YFSETQ. Trimming cost V 1 base and J 2 bases, with 20 bases left between them. The CDR3 is 18 amino acids. DNA of the CDR3: TGCGCCAGCAGCTTGAACTCCGGGAGCAGGGCCTACACAGATACGCAGTATTTT. Translating it yields CASSLNSGSRAYTDTQYF.

V usage is TRBV28 and J usage is TRBJ2-7; 11 bases line up with TRBD2. V dropped 5 bases and J dropped 2; count of bases not matched to a gene: 5. In germline, CDR1 is MDHEN, CDR2 SYDVKM. CDR3 length: 15 amino acids. The DNA for the CDR3 is TGTGCCAGCAGTAAACTAGCGGGAGCCCCCTACGAGCAGTACTTC. It is translated as CASSKLAGAPYEQYF.

For this clone: An end of the junction does not agree with germline; a read error may underlie this. The chain links TRBV27 to TRBJ2-3, with 8 nucleotides matching TRBD1. This CDR3 contains 13 residues. CDR1 is MNHEY and CDR2 is SMNVEV in the germline V gene (reference sequence). Here the CDR3 reads CASSLSYGRGLDF. CDR3 DNA: TGTGCCAGCAGTTTATCGTACGGCAGGGGGCTGGATTTT.

This clone was detected once. The V gene is TRBV5-6, the J gene TRBJ2-7, with D unclear. Trimming took 0 bases from V and 5 from J, leaving 12 bases between them. The CDR3 has 14 amino acids. Per the germline V gene, CDR1 is SGHDT and CDR2 is YYEEEE. DNA for the CDR3: TGTGCCAGCAGCTTGGTTGGGTTGAGCGACGAGCAGTACTTC. This gives the protein CASSLVGLSDEQYF.

This rearrangement joins TRBV10-1 to TRBJ1-5; D gene ambiguous. There are 12 residues in the CDR3. CDR1 is WNHNN, CDR2 SYGVQD, per germline (reference sequence). The V and J ends lost 7 bases and 8 bases respectively, with 12 bases between them. The CDR3 sequence is CASMNQPKPQHF. DNA of the CDR3: TGCGCCAGCATGAACCAGCCCAAGCCCCAGCATTTT.